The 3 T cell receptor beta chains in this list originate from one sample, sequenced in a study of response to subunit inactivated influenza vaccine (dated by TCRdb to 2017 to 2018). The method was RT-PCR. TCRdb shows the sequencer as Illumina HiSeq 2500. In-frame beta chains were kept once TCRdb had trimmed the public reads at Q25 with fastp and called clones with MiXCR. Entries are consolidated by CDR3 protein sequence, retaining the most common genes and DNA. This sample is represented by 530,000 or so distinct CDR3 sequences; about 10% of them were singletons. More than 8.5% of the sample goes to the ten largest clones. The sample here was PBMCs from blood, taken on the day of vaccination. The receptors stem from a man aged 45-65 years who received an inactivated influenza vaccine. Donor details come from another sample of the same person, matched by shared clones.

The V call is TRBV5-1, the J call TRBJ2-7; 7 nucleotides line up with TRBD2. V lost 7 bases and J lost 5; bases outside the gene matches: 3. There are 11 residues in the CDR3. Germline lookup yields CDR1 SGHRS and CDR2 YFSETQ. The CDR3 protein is CASARGDEQYF. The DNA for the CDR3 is TGCGCCAGCGCCCGGGGGGACGAGCAGTACTTC.

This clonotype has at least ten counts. This CDR3 is CASSQGALSYF. Written as DNA, the CDR3 is TGCGCCAGCAGCCAGGGGGCCCTATCGTACTTC. V is TRBV5-1 and J is TRBJ2-7, with 8 nucleotides matching TRBD1. CDR1 is SGHRS and CDR2 is YFSETQ in the germline V gene. V lost 4 bases, J lost 12 bases, and 6 bases stayed unmatched. This CDR3 is 11 amino acids long.

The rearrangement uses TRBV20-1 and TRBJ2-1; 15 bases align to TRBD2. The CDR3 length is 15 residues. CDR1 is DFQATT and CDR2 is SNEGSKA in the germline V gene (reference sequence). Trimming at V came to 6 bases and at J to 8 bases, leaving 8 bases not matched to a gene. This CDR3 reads CSAPGTSGRWYEQFF. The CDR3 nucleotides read TGCAGTGCGCCCGGGACTAGCGGGAGGTGGTATGAGCAGTTCTTC.